This entry features one TCR beta chain sequence. V shed 6 bases and J 3 bases; nucleotides not matched to a gene: 3. The CDR3 covers 13 residues. Germline V gene sequence: CDR1 MGHDK, CDR2 SYGVNS. The sample belongs to a study of blood T cell repertoires in COVID-19. In the study overall: COVID-19 samples from acute and convalescent phases originated in the United States, Italy and Spain. Sample material is recorded as cDNA or gDNA derived from T cells, B-cell-depleted T cells, or PBMCs.

Methods used by the authors: Reference gene primer amplification yielded estimated nucleated cell counts. The repertoire was sequenced with immunoSEQ multiplex PCR; TCRdb's copy has only in-frame clones and lacks some. That table is the source of V, J and clone size, and D and trimming were worked out from the DNA. The sample has some 77,000 clones, roughly 80% seen once; the top ten hold less than 2%. This sequence joins TRBV25-1 and TRBJ2-3, with 7 bases fitting TRBD1. The source is an older woman with acute or convalescent COVID-19. Sequenced sample: peripheral blood. CDR3 loop: CASSDRVTDTQYF. CDR3 coding DNA: TGTGCCAGCAGCGACAGGGTGACAGATACGCAGTATTTT.